The sequence of this TCR beta chain was determined in a study of T-cell reconstitution after alpha-beta-depleted transplantation in children. Study-level findings and limits: One year after transplant, T-cell counts and diversity came mostly from newly produced T cells. Several hundred expanded graft clones reportedly supplied alpha-beta T cells about two months after transplant.

This clonotype was recorded only once. Its antigen is as yet unknown. The CDR3 has 15 amino acids. Germline V gene data show CDR1 as SGHRS and CDR2 as YFSETQ. Trimming removed 4 bases at V and 3 bases at J, with 14 bases between. Unique molecular identifiers were incorporated into the prepared TCRbeta library. TCRdb independently ran MiXCR on the PCR reads; one entry per CDR3 protein. The table has more than 400,000 distinct CDR3 sequences, roughly 44% seen once; the top ten hold 27%. This sample comprised PBMCs, obtained before TCRalphabeta/CD19-depleted stem cell transplant. The V call is TRBV5-1, the J call TRBJ2-1; TRBD1 is a possible D gene (6 bases). The origin of this receptor is a girl aged 2 to 9 with aplastic anemia, due to receive a stem cell transplant. The CDR3 region is CASSPQRGFYNEQFF. CDR3 DNA: TGCGCCAGCAGCCCACAAAGGGGGTTCTACAATGAGCAGTTCTTC. Combining the CDR3 with reference TRBV5-1 and TRBJ2-1 gives the whole variable domain KAGVTQTPRYLIKTRGQQVTLSCSPISGHRSVSWYQQTPGQGLQFLFEYFSETQRNKGNFPGRFSGRQFSNSRSEMNVSTLELGDSALYLCASSPQRGFYNEQFFGPGTRLTVL.